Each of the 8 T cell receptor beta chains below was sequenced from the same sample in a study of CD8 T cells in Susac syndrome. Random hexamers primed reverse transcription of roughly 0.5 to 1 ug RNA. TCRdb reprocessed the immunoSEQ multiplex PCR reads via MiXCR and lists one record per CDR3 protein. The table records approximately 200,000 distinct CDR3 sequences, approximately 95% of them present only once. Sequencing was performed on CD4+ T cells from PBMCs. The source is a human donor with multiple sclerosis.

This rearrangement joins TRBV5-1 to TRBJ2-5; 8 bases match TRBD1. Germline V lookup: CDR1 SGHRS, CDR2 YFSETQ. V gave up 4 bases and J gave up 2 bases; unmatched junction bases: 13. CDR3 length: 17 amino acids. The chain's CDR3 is CASSAGTGGSLQETQYF. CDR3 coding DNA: TGCGCCAGCAGCGCCGGGACAGGAGGTTCCTTACAAGAGACCCAGTACTTC.

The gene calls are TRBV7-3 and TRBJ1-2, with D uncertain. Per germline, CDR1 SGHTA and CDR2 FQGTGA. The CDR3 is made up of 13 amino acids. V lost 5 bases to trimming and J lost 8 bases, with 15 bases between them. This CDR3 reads CASSPGSSGGYTF. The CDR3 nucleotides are TGTGCCAGCAGCCCCGGATCATCCGGGGGCTACACCTTC.

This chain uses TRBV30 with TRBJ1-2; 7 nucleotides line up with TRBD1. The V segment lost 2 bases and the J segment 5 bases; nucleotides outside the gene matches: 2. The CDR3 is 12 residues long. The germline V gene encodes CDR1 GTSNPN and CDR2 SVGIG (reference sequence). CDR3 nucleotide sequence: TGTGCCTGGAGTACAGGGGAATATGGCTACACCTTC. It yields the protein CAWSTGEYGYTF. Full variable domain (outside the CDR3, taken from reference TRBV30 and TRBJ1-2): SQTIHQWPATLVQPVGSPLSLECTVEGTSNPNLYWYRQAAGRGLQLLFYSVGIGQISSEVPQNLSASRPQDRQFILSSKKLLLSDSGFYLCAWSTGEYGYTFGSGTRLTVV.

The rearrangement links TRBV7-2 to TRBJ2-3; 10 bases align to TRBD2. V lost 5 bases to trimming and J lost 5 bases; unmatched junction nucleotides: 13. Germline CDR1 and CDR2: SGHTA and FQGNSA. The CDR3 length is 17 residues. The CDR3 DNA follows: TGTGCCAGCAGCACCTTTACTAGCGGGACCAACAGAGATACGCAGTATTTT. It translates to CASSTFTSGTNRDTQYF.

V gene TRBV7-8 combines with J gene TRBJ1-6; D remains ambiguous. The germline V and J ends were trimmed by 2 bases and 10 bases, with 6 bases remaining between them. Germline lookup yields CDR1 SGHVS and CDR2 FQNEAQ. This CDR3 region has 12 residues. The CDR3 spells CASSLLESPLHF. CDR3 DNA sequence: TGTGCCAGCAGCTTACTGGAATCACCCCTCCACTTT. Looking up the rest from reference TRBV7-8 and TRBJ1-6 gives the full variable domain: GAGVSQSPRYKVAKRGQDVALRCDPISGHVSLFWYQQALGQGPEFLTYFQNEAQLDKSGLPSDRFFAERPEGSVSTLKIQRTQQEDSAVYLCASSLLESPLHFGNGTRLTVT.

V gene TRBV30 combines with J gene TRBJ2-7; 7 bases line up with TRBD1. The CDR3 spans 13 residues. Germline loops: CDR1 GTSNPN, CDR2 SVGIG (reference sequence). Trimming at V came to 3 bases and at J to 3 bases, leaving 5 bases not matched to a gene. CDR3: CAWRTGQRYEQYF. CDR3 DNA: TGTGCCTGGAGGACGGGACAGCGCTACGAGCAGTACTTC.

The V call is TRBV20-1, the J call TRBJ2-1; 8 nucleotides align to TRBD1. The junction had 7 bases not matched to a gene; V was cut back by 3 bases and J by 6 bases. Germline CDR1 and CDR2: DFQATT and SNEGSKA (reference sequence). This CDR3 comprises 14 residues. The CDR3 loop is CSASRGRIGNEQFF. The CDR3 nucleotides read TGCAGTGCTAGCAGGGGGCGGATTGGCAATGAGCAGTTCTTC.

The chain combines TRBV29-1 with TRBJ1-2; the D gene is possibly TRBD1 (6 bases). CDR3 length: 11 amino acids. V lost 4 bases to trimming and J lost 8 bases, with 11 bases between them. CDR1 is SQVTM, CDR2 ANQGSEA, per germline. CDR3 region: CSVGGAWGYTF. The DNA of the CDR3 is TGCAGCGTTGGGGGGGCATGGGGCTACACCTTC. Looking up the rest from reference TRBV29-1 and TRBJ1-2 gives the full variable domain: SAVISQKPSRDICQRGTSLTIQCQVDSQVTMMFWYRQQPGQSLTLIATANQGSEATYESGFVIDKFPISRPNLTFSTLTVSNMSPEDSSIYLCSVGGAWGYTFGSGTRLTVV.